This T cell receptor beta chain was recorded in a study of identical twins. V was cut by 0 bases and J by 3 bases, with 15 bases left in between. This CDR3 spans 15 amino acids. CDR1 DFQATT and CDR2 SNEGSKA come from the germline V gene (reference sequence). In its sample, this clonotype was seen many times. Its antigen is currently unknown. Study conclusions and caveats: Twin-shared out-of-frame alpha sequences showed excess low generation probability.

Every donor was a healthy Caucasian. A universal primer site was incorporated via template switching, and the cDNA contained unique molecular identifiers. TCRdb called the 5' RACE reads again in MiXCR, with one record for every CDR3 protein. Of 150,000 or so distinct CDR3 sequences listed, under 4.5% are singletons. Sequencing was done on a sample of memory T cells sorted from blood. This TCR came from a man aged 18 to 30 in good health. This chain links TRBV20-1 with TRBJ2-7, with no clear D. The CDR3 spells CSARDRRGLIYEQYF. The CDR3 DNA follows: TGCAGTGCTAGAGATCGGCGTGGGCTAATCTACGAGCAGTACTTC.